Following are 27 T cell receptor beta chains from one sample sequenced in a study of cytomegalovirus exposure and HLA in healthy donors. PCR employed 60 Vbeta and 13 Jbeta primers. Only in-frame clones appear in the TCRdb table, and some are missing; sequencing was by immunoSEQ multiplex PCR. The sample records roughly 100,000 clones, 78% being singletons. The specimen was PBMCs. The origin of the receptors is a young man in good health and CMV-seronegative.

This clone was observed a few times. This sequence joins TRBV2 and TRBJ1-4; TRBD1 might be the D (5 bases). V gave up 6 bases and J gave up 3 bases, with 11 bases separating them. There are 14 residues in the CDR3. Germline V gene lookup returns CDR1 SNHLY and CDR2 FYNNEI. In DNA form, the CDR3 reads TGTGCCAGCAGGGAACAGGTACCTAATGAAAAACTGTTTTTT. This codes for CASREQVPNEKLFF.

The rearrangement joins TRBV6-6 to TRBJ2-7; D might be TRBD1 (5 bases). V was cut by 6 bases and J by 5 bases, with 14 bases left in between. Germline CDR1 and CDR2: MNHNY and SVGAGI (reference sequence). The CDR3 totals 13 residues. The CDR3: CASRHTWGHEQYF. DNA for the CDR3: TGTGCCAGCAGACACACTTGGGGCCACGAGCAGTACTTC.

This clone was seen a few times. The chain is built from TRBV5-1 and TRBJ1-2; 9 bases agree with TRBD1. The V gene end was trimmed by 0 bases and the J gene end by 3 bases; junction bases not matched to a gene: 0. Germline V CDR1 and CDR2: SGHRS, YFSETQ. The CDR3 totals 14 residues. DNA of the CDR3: TGCGCCAGCAGCTTGGGGGACAGGGACTATGGCTACACCTTC. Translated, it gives CASSLGDRDYGYTF.

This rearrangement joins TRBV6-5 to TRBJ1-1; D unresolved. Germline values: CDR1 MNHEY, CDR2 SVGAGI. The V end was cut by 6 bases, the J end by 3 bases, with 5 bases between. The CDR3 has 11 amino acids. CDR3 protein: CASRGDTEAFF. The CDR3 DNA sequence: TGTGCCAGCAGGGGCGACACTGAAGCTTTCTTT.

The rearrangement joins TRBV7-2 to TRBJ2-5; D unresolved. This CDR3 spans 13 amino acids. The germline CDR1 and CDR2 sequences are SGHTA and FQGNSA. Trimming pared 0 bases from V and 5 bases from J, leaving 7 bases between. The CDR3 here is CASSLATYETQYF. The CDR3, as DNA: TGTGCCAGCAGCTTAGCGACTTACGAGACCCAGTACTTC.

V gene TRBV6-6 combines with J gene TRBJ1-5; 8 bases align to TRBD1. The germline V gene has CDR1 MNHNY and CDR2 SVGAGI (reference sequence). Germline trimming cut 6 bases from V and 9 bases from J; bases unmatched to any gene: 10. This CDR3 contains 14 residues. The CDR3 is CASSTGTGLRPQHF. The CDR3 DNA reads TGTGCCAGCAGCACCGGGACAGGACTTCGGCCCCAGCATTTT.

The CDR3 spells CASSDELAPVLASYEQYF. The CDR3 DNA sequence: TGTGCCAGCAGTGACGAATTGGCCCCCGTACTAGCGTCGTACGAGCAGTACTTC. V is TRBV28 and J is TRBJ2-7; TRBD2 matches at 7 bases. The J segment lost 4 bases and the V segment lost 5 bases, leaving 20 bases of the junction unmatched. CDR3 length equals 18 residues. The germline V gene encodes CDR1 MDHEN and CDR2 SYDVKM.

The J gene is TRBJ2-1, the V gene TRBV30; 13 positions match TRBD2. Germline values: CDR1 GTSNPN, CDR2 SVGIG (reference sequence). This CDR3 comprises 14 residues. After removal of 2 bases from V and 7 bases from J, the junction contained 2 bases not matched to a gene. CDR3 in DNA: TGTGCCTGGAGTAGGGGACTAGCGGGGAATGAGCAGTTCTTC. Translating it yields CAWSRGLAGNEQFF.

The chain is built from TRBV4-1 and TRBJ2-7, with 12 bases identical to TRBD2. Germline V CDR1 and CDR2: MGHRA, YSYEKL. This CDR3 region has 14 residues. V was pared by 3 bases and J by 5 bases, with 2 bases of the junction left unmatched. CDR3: CASSHRTSGDEQYF. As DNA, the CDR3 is TGCGCCAGCAGCCACCGGACTAGCGGGGACGAGCAGTACTTC.

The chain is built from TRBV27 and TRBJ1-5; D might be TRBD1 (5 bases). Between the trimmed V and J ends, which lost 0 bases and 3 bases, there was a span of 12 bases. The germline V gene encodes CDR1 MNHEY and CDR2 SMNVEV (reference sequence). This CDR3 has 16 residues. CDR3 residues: CASSLSFGAYNQPQHF. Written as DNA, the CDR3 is TGTGCCAGCAGTTTATCGTTTGGGGCATACAATCAGCCCCAGCATTTT.

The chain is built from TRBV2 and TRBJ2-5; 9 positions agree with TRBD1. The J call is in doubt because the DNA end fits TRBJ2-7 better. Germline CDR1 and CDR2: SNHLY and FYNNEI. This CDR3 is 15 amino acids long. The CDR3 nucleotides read TGTGCCAGCAGTGAAGAGGGGGACAGGGTCTACGAGCAGTACTTC. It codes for CASSEEGDRVYEQYF.

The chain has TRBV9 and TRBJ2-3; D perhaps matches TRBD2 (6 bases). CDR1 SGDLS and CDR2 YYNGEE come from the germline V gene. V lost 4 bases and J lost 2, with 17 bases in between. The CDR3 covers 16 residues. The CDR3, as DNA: TGTGCCAGCAGCTCAAGTCCCGGGACTTACACAGATACGCAGTATTTT. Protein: CASSSSPGTYTDTQYF.

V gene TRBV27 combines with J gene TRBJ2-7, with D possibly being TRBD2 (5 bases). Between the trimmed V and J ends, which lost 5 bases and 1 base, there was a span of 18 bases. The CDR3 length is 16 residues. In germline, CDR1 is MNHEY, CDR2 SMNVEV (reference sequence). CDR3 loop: CASSTVPGWGSYEQYF. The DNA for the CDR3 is TGTGCCAGCAGTACAGTACCGGGATGGGGATCCTACGAGCAGTACTTC.

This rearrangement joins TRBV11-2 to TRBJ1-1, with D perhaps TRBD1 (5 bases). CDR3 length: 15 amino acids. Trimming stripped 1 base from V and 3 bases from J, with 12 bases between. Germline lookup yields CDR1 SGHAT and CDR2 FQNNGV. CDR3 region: CASSLAQDSYTEAFF. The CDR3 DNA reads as TGTGCCAGCAGCTTAGCCCAAGACAGCTACACTGAAGCTTTCTTT.

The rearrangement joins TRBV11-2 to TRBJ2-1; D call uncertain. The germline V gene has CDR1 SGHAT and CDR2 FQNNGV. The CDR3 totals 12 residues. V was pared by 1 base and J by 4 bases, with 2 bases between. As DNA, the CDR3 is TGTGCCAGCAGCTTAGCTTACAATGAGCAGTTCTTC. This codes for CASSLAYNEQFF.

CDR3 protein: CASNLQGPSRQPQHF. CDR3 coding DNA: TGTGCCAGTAATCTACAGGGTCCCTCCAGGCAGCCCCAGCATTTT. The V and J genes are TRBV19 and TRBJ1-5, with D tentatively TRBD1 (6 bases). V was clipped by 7 bases and J by 7 bases, with 20 bases between them. This CDR3 has 15 residues. CDR1 LNHDA and CDR2 SQIVND come from the germline V gene (reference sequence). The full variable domain, completed using reference TRBV19 and TRBJ1-5, is DGGITQSPKYLFRKEGQNVTLSCEQNLNHDAMYWYRQDPGQGLRLIYYSQIVNDFQKGDIAEGYSVSREKKESFPLTVTSAQKNPTAFYLCASNLQGPSRQPQHFGDGTRLSIL.

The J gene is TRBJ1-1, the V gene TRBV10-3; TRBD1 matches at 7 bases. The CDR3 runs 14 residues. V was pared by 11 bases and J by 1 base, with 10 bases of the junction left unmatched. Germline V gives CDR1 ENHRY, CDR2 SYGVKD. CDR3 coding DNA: TGTGCCTCGCGACAGGGTTTAGGGAACACTGAAGCTTTCTTT. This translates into CASRQGLGNTEAFF.

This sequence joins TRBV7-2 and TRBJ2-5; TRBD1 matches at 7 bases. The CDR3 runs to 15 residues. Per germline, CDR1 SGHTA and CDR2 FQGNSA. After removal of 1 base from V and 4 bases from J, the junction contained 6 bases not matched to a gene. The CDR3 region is CASSLGYRGVETQYF. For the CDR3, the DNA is TGTGCCAGCAGCTTAGGCTACAGGGGTGTAGAGACCCAGTACTTC.

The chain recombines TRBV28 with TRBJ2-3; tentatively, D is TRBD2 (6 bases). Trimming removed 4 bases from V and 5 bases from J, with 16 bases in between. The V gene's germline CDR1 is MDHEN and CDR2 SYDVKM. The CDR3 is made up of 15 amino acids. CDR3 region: CASSSGLWGGDTQYF. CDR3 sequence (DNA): TGTGCCAGCAGTTCGGGACTGTGGGGCGGAGATACGCAGTATTTT.

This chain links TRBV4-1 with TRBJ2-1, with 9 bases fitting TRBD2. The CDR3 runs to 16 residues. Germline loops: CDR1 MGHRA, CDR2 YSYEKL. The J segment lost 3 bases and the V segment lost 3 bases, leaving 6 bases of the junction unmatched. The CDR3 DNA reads TGCGCCAGCAGCCAGGCCCTGACTAGCGGCTACAATGAGCAGTTCTTC. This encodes CASSQALTSGYNEQFF.

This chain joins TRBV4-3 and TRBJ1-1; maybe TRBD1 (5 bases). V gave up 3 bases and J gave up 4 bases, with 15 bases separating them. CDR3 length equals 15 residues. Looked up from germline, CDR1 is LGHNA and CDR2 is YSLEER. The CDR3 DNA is TGCGCCAGCAGCCAGGGGCCTCATGAGCGCACTGAAGCTTTCTTT. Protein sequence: CASSQGPHERTEAFF.

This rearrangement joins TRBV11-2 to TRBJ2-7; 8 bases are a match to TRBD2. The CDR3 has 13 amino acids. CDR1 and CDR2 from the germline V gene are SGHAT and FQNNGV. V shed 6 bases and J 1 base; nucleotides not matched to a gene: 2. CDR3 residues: CASRLAESYEQYF. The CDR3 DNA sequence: TGTGCCAGCAGACTAGCGGAATCCTACGAGCAGTACTTC. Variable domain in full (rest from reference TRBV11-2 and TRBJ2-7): EAGVAQSPRYKIIEKRQSVAFWCNPISGHATLYWYQQILGQGPKLLIQFQNNGVVDDSQLPKDRFSAERLKGVDSTLKIQPAKLEDSAVYLCASRLAESYEQYFGPGTRLTVT.

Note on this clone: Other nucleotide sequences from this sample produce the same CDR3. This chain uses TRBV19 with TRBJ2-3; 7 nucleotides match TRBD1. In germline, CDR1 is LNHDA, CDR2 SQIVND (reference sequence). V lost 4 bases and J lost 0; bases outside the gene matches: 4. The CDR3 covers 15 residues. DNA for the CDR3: TGTGCCAGTAGTACGGGGACAGCTAGCACAGATACGCAGTATTTT. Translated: CASSTGTASTDTQYF.

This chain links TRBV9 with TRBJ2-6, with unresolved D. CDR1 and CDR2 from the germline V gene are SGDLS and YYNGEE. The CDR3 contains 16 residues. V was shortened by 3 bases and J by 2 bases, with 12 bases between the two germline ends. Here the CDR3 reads CASSAASRAGANVLTF. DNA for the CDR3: TGTGCCAGCAGCGCGGCCTCCCGGGCTGGGGCCAACGTCCTGACTTTC.

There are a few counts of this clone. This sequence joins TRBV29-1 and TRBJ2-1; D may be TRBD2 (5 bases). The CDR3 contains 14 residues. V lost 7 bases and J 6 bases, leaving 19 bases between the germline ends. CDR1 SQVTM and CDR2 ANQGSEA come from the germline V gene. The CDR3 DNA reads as TGCAGCGCCGCTCGGGGTGTATCTTCCAATGAGCAGTTCTTC. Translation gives CSAARGVSSNEQFF.

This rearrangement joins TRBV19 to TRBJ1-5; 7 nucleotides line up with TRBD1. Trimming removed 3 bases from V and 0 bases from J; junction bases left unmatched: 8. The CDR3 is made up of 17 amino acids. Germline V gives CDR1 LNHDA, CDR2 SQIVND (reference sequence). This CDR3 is CASSMTPGGYSNQPQHF. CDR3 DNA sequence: TGTGCCAGTAGTATGACCCCAGGGGGATATAGCAATCAGCCCCAGCATTTT.

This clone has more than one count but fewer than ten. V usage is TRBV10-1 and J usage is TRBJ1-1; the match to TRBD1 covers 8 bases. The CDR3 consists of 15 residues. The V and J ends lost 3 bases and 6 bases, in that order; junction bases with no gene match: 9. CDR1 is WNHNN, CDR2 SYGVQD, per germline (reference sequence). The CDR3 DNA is TGCGCCAGCAGTGAATTCAGGGGGCTCGACTCTGAAGCTTTCTTT. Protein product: CASSEFRGLDSEAFF.